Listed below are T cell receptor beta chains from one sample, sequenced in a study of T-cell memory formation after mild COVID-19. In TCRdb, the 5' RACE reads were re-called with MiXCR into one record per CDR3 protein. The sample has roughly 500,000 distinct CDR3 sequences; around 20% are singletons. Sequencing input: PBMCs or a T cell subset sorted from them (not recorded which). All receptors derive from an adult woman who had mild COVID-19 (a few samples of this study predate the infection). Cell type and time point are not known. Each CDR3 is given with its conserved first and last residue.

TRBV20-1,CSAPRTSGPNEQFF
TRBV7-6,CASSLVGVTDTQYF
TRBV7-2,CASSLLEGVYGYTF
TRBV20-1,CSASSSGRARVSYEQYF
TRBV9,CASSSEGGYGYTF
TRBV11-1,CASSLAVRQEETQYF
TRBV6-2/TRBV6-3,CARDRYPDTGELFF
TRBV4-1,CASSQVPGADEQFF
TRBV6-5,CASRDRGLSEAFF
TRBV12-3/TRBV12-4,CASNWTLEVHNEQFF
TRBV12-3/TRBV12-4,CASSKDSYGPNTGELFF
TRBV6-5,CASSSFGSTEAFF
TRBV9,CASTGDRDSLGETEAFF
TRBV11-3,CATKDRENTGELFF
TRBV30,CAWRADSPYEQYF
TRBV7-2,CASSSPSLAGGRFTRSYNEQFF
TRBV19,CASSIVDLGPGELFF
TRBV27,CASTRTGMDIQYF
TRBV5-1,CASSRFGQGQGAQHF
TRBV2,CASSAGQGALSNEKLFF
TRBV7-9,CASSFLDRGQKLFF
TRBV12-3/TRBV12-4,CASSLPWRGLEAFF
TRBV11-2,CASSLPDSGANVLTF
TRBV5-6,CASSYPSRATDTQYF
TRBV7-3,CASSPLPGLAGGPTDTQYF
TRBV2,CASRTPSLIYEQYF
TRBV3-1,CASSQGHTSSGEQFF
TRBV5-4,CASSLEAGITEAFF
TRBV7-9,CASSPPPGLAGGIAKNIQYF
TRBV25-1,CASSYPGLSYEQYF
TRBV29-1,CSVRAGGADTQYF
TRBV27,CASTSLGQGNNEQFF
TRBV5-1,CASSSTRTTSSYNEQFF
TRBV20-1,CSVSSYEQYF
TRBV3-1,CASSQAFNEKLFF
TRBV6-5,CASRPQGGYEQFF
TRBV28,CASKDRRLTGEPFF
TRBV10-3,CAISAAAGGSGQYF
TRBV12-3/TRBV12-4,CASSSPRMNTEAFF
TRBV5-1,CASSLSPVVGGYTF
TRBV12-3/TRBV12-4,CASSLQGQGTNYGYTF
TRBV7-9,CASLSGGTEAFF
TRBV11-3,CASSRGPDQPQHF
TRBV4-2,CASSQAARQGARHGYTF
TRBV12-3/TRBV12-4,CASSPTPSGWYF
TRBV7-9,CASSWSGNNEQFF
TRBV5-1,CASSLNGGSMNTEAFF
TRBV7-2,CASRPGTGKQPQHF
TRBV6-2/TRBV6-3,CASSGPGQGSYGYTF
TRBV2,CASSLDTNGYTF
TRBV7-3,CASSFDGGTHSSEQYF
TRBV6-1,CASEKLFQETQYF
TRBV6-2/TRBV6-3,CASSYPDRGADTEAFF
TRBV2,CASSEASGFVRGRNEQFF
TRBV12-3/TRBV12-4,CASSPRGLAPYNEQFF
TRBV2,CASSEFSGRYTDTQYF
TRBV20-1,CSAIRGGSETQYF
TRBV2,CASSQIGGETQYF
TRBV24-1,CATSDLRRGVTDTQYF